The TCR beta chain under discussion was sequenced for a study of early T cells in non-severe SARS-CoV-2 infection. Study outcomes and limitations: VDJdb matching, biased toward anti-spike CD8 responses, missed private and CD4 specificities.

Trimming took 5 bases from V and 5 from J, leaving 12 bases between them. In germline, CDR1 is SEHNR, CDR2 FQNEAQ (reference sequence). This CDR3 has 14 residues. Each single cDNA molecule received a unique molecular identifier. TCRdb used MiXCR to reprocess the 5' RACE reads, holding one entry per CDR3 protein. The sample lists about 64,000 distinct CDR3 sequences; less than 15% were seen once. A word on this clonotype: Its antigen is not known.

This sequence was found in an adult who was a healthcare worker with PCR-confirmed SARS-CoV-2 infection or an uninfected control (not recorded which). The sequencing sample was made of whole blood. The chain joins TRBV7-9 to TRBJ2-2; D is undetermined. CDR3 sequence (DNA): TGTGCCAGCAGCATGTCCGACTCAACCGGGGAGCTGTTTTTT. Amino acid sequence: CASSMSDSTGELFF.